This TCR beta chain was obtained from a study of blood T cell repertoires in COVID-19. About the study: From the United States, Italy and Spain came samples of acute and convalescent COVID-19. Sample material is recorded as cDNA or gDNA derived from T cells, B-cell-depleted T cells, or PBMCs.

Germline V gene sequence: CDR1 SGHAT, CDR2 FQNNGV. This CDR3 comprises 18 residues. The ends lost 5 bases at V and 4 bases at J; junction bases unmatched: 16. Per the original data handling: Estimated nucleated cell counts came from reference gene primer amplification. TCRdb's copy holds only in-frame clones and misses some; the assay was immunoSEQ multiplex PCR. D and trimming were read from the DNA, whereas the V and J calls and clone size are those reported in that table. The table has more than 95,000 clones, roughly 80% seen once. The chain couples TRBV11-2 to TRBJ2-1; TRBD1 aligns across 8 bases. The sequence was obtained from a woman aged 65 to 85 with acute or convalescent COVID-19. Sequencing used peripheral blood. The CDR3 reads CASSLGAGGGFAYNEQFF. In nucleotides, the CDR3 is TGTGCCAGCAGCCTAGGGGCAGGGGGCGGTTTTGCATACAATGAGCAGTTCTTC.